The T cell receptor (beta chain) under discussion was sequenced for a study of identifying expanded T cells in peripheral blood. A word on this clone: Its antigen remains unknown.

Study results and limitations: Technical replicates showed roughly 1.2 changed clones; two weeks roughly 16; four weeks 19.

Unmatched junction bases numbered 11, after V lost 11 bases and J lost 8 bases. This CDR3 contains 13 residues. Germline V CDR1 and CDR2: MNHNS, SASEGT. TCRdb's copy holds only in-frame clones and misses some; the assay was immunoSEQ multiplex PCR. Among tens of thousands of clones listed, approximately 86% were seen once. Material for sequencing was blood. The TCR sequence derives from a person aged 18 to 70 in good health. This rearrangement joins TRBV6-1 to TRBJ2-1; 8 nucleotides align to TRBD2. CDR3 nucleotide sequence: TGTGCCCCGGCACGACTAGCGAGGCATGAGCAGTTCTTC. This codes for CAPARLARHEQFF.